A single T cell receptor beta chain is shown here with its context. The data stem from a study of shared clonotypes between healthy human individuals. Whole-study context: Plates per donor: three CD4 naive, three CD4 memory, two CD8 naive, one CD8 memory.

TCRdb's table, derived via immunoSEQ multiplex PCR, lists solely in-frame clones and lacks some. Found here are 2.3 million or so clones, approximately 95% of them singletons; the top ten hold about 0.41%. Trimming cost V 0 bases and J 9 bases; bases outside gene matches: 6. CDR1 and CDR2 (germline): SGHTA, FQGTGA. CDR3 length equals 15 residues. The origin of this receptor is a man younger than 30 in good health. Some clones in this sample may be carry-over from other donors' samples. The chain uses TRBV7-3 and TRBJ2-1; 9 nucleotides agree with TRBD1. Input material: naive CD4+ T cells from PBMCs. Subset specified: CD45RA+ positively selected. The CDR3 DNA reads TGTGCCAGCAGCTTAACGACAGGGGGTGTTGGTGAGCAGTTCTTC. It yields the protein CASSLTTGGVGEQFF.